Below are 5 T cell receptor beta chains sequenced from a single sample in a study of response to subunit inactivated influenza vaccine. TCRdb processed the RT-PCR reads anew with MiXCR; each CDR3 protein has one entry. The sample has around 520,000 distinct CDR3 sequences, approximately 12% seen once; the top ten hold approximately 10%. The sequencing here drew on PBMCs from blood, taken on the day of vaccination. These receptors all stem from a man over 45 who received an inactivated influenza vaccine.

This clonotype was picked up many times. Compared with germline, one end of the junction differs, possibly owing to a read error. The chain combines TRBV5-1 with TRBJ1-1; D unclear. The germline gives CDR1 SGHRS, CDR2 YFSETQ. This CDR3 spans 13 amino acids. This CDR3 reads CASSLAGLSDAFF. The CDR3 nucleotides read TGCGCCAGCAGCTTGGCCGGTCTTTCTGACGCTTTCTTT.

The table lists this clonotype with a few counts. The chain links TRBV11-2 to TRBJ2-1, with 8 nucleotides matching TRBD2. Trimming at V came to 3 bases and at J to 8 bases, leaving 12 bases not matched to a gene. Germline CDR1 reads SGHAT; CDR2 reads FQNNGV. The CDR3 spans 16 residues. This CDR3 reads CASSLPAGGRTHEQFF. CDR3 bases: TGTGCCAGCAGCTTGCCCGCTGGCGGGAGGACCCATGAGCAGTTCTTC. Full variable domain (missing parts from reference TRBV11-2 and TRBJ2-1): EAGVAQSPRYKIIEKRQSVAFWCNPISGHATLYWYQQILGQGPKLLIQFQNNGVVDDSQLPKDRFSAERLKGVDSTLKIQPAKLEDSAVYLCASSLPAGGRTHEQFFGPGTRLTVL.

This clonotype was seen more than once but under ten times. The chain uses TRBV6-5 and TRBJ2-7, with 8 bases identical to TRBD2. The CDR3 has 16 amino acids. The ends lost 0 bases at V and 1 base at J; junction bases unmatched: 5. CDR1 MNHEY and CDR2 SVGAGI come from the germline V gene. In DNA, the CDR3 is TGTGCCAGCAGTTACTCTAGCGGGGTGCCATCCTACGAGCAGTACTTC. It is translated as CASSYSSGVPSYEQYF.

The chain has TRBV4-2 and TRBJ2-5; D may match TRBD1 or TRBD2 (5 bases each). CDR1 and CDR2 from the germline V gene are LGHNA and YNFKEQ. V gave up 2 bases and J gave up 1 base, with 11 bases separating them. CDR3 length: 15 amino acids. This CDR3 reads CASSQPGGSQETQYF. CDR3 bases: TGTGCCAGCAGCCAACCTGGGGGAAGCCAAGAGACCCAGTACTTC.

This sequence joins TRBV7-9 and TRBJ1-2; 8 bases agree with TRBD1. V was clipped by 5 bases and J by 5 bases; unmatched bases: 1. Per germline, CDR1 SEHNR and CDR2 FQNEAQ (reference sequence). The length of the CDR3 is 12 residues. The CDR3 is CASSRTGYGYTF. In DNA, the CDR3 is TGTGCCAGCAGCCGGACAGGGTATGGCTACACCTTC.